This T cell receptor beta chain was captured by sequencing in a study of cytomegalovirus exposure and HLA in healthy donors. Looking at the study overall: The roughly 130 validation repertoires used the same platform as the approximately 670 first-cohort repertoires (as reported by a later analysis).

Regarding the study as a whole: The tendency of first-cohort TCR clusters to co-occur in the 120 validation repertoires was identified by a subsequent analysis. There were 150 to 200 TCR beta chains listed as cytomegalovirus-associated. It was confirmed in vitro that a few of the CMV-associated chains were specific for CMV antigens.

The germline V gene has CDR1 MDHEN and CDR2 SYDVKM. This CDR3 spans 15 amino acids. Losses at the gene ends were 7 bases for V and 4 bases for J; bases not matched to a gene: 7. TCRdb keeps only in-frame clones here, not all; method: immunoSEQ multiplex PCR. The table includes 230,000 or so clones, about 90% detected once. Of note for this clone: Its antigen is unknown.

The sample taken for sequencing was PBMCs. J is TRBJ2-3 and V is TRBV28, with 11 nucleotides matching TRBD2. This TCR came from a woman under 30 in good health and CMV-seronegative. The DNA of the CDR3 is TGTGCCAGCACCATAGCGGGAGGGTTCGCAGATACGCAGTATTTT. Its translation is CASTIAGGFADTQYF.